Listed here are 18 T cell receptor beta chains from one sample, sequenced in a study of T cells in Graves' hyperthyroidism and ophthalmopathy. The investigators amplified TCR beta CDR3 regions from RNA transcripts. First-round RT-PCR targeting the TCR CDR3 was performed with the HTBI primer set. TCRdb re-derived calls from the multiplex PCR reads in MiXCR, one entry per CDR3 protein. Here the sample spans a few hundred thousand distinct CDR3 sequences, around 15% being singletons. Input material: blood. These receptors were collected from a woman between 50 and 59 years old with Graves' hyperthyroidism that later progressed to Graves' ophthalmopathy.

In its sample, this clonotype was seen a few times. V gene TRBV20-1 combines with J gene TRBJ1-1, with D perhaps matching TRBD1 (6 bases). CDR1 and CDR2 (germline): DFQATT, SNEGSKA (reference sequence). V was clipped by 3 bases and J by 8 bases, with 10 bases between them. The CDR3 length is 11 residues. The CDR3 bases are TGCAGTGCTAGCAGAACAGGGGAAGCTTTCTTT. This codes for CSASRTGEAFF.

This clonotype was seen repeatedly, ten times or more. J is TRBJ2-3 and V is TRBV29-1; perhaps TRBD2 as D (5 bases). CDR1 is SQVTM and CDR2 is ANQGSEA in the germline V gene. The CDR3 runs to 14 residues. V lost 3 bases and J 1 base, leaving 11 bases between the germline ends. This chain's CDR3 is CSVEAGEGTDTQYF. The CDR3 DNA reads TGCAGCGTTGAGGCCGGGGAAGGCACAGATACGCAGTATTTT.

This clonotype has only a few counts. V usage is TRBV5-1 and J usage is TRBJ1-2; no firm D call. CDR1 and CDR2 (germline): SGHRS, YFSETQ. V lost 1 base, J lost 10 bases, and 17 bases lay in between. The CDR3 runs to 14 residues. The CDR3 loop is CASSLSGPTQLYTF. As DNA, the CDR3 is TGCGCCAGCAGCTTGTCTGGCCCGACACAGCTCTACACCTTC. Full variable domain (remainder filled in from reference TRBV5-1 and TRBJ1-2): KAGVTQTPRYLIKTRGQQVTLSCSPISGHRSVSWYQQTPGQGLQFLFEYFSETQRNKGNFPGRFSGRQFSNSRSEMNVSTLELGDSALYLCASSLSGPTQLYTFGSGTRLTVV.

This clonotype was counted a few times. The chain recombines TRBV6-6 with TRBJ2-2; D might be TRBD2 (5 bases). Germline CDR1 MNHNY, CDR2 SVGAGI (reference sequence). The CDR3 has 14 amino acids. The V and J ends lost 6 bases and 5 bases respectively, with 13 bases between them. This CDR3 is CASRRALGTGELFF. CDR3 nucleotide sequence: TGTGCCAGCAGGCGGGCCCTAGGAACCGGGGAGCTGTTTTTT.

This clonotype appeared many times. This chain connects TRBV28 to TRBJ2-7; TRBD2 might be the D (7 bases). Trimming removed 4 bases at V and 6 bases at J, with 16 bases between. The length of the CDR3 is 14 residues. CDR1 and CDR2 from the germline V gene are MDHEN and SYDVKM. Written as DNA, the CDR3 is TGTGCCAGCAGTTCGGTGGGAAGGGGGGGCGAGCAGTACTTC. Its translation: CASSSVGRGGEQYF.

With respect to this clonotype: A much larger clonotype is one base distant, so this may be a read error. The chain carries TRBV12-3 or TRBV12-4 and TRBJ1-2; 8 bases map to TRBD1. V was clipped by 8 bases and J by 8 bases; unmatched bases: 13. The CDR3 has 14 residues. The CDR3: CASGPDRTGTGYTF. The CDR3 DNA sequence: TGTGCCAGCGGTCCCGACCGGACAGGGACCGGCTACACCTTC.

This clonotype was found many times. V gene TRBV12-3 or TRBV12-4 combines with J gene TRBJ1-1; D is possibly TRBD1 (5 bases). The CDR3 covers 16 residues. The ends were cut back, 4 bases at V and 2 bases at J, with 17 bases in the middle. Here the CDR3 reads CASSSLLRAINTEAFF. DNA for the CDR3: TGTGCCAGCAGTTCCCTCCTCAGGGCGATTAACACTGAAGCTTTCTTT.

This clonotype came up a few times. This chain joins TRBV7-9 and TRBJ1-5; TRBD1 matches 7 bases. The CDR3 runs 15 residues. Per the germline V gene, CDR1 is SEHNR and CDR2 is FQNEAQ (reference sequence). J gave up 4 bases and V 3 bases, and 6 bases lay outside the gene matches. The CDR3 region has the DNA TGTGCCAGCAGCTTTAATGCACAGGGGAATCAGCCCCAGCATTTT. This translates into CASSFNAQGNQPQHF.

This clonotype has at least ten counts. The chain is built from TRBV7-9 and TRBJ2-5; maybe TRBD1 (5 bases). Trimming shortened V by 1 base and J by 5 bases, and 8 bases separated the two germline ends. The CDR3 contains 13 residues. Germline assignment: CDR1 SEHNR and CDR2 FQNEAQ (reference sequence). This CDR3 reads CASSLVGAETQYF. DNA of the CDR3: TGTGCCAGCAGCTTAGTTGGGGCGGAGACCCAGTACTTC.

This clonotype was seen a handful of times. The chain has TRBV7-9 and TRBJ1-2; maybe TRBD1 (5 bases). Germline CDR1 SEHNR, CDR2 FQNEAQ (reference sequence). The CDR3 is 14 residues long. V lost 5 bases and J lost 7, with 17 bases in between. The CDR3 reads CASSQVGGAAGYTF. The CDR3 DNA reads as TGTGCCAGCAGCCAAGTCGGAGGGGCAGCTGGCTACACCTTC.

This clonotype was detected ten times or more. The chain combines TRBV5-1 with TRBJ2-1; no definite D call. Germline V lookup: CDR1 SGHRS, CDR2 YFSETQ. CDR3 length: 15 amino acids. Trimming cost V 4 bases and J 5 bases, with 16 bases left between them. The CDR3 loop reads CASSAATTRHNEQFF. The DNA of the CDR3 is TGCGCCAGCAGCGCGGCTACAACTCGACACAATGAGCAGTTCTTC.

There are many counts of this clonotype. The J gene is TRBJ2-7, the V gene TRBV7-2; D call uncertain. V lost 0 bases and J lost 2, with 8 bases in between. Germline-derived CDR1 and CDR2 are SGHTA and FQGNSA. The CDR3 runs to 14 residues. CDR3 residues: CASSLAGATYEQYF. The CDR3 DNA reads as TGTGCCAGCAGCTTAGCCGGTGCCACCTACGAGCAGTACTTC. Filled out from reference TRBV7-2 and TRBJ2-7, the complete variable domain reads GAGVSQSPSNKVTEKGKDVELRCDPISGHTALYWYRQSLGQGLEFLIYFQGNSAPDKSGLPSDRFSAERTGGSVSTLTIQRTQQEDSAVYLCASSLAGATYEQYFGPGTRLTVT.

The sample holds many counts of this clonotype. This rearrangement joins TRBV2 to TRBJ2-5; possibly TRBD1 for D (6 bases). The ends were cut back, 4 bases at V and 5 bases at J, with 11 bases in the middle. Germline V gene lookup returns CDR1 SNHLY and CDR2 FYNNEI. This CDR3 comprises 13 residues. The CDR3 sequence is CASSADRWETQYF. The CDR3 DNA is TGTGCCAGCAGTGCCGACAGGTGGGAGACCCAGTACTTC. Complete variable domain (other parts from reference TRBV2 and TRBJ2-5): EPEVTQTPSHQVTQMGQEVILRCVPISNHLYFYWYRQILGQKVEFLVSFYNNEISEKSEIFDDQFSVERPDGSNFTLKIRSTKLEDSAMYFCASSADRWETQYFGPGTRLLVL.

This clonotype was seen a handful of times. The chain is built from TRBV2 and TRBJ1-2; unclear D gene. Germline V gene sequence: CDR1 SNHLY, CDR2 FYNNEI. CDR3 length: 12 amino acids. V was clipped by 1 base and J by 6 bases, with 6 bases between them. CDR3 DNA: TGTGCCAGCAGTGAAGACGGGAATGGCTACACCTTC. Translated, it gives CASSEDGNGYTF.

This clonotype was counted many times. The V call is TRBV6-1, the J call TRBJ1-2; 10 bases map to TRBD1. Germline V gives CDR1 MNHNS, CDR2 SASEGT. After removal of 8 bases from V and 5 bases from J, the junction contained 8 bases not matched to a gene. The CDR3 extends over 14 amino acids. CDR3 nucleotide sequence: TGTGCCAGCTCCGGGACAGGGGATTGGTATGGCTACACCTTC. Translating gives CASSGTGDWYGYTF.

This clonotype has a count of ten or more. The chain carries TRBV10-3 and TRBJ2-2; the D is unclear. Trimming shortened V by 10 bases and J by 3 bases, and 15 bases separated the two germline ends. Germline V gene data show CDR1 as ENHRY and CDR2 as SYGVKD. This CDR3 has 14 amino acids. This chain's CDR3 is CASWGGSDTGELFF. The CDR3 nucleotides read TGTGCCAGCTGGGGTGGAAGCGACACCGGGGAGCTGTTTTTT.

This clonotype was counted many times. J is TRBJ2-3 and V is TRBV20-1; D gene ambiguous. CDR1 is DFQATT and CDR2 is SNEGSKA in the germline V gene (reference sequence). The CDR3 spans 13 residues. The germline V and J ends were trimmed by 1 base and 7 bases, with 12 bases remaining between them. The CDR3 sequence: CSARVPTTNTQYF. CDR3 nucleotide sequence: TGCAGTGCTAGAGTCCCGACGACGAATACGCAGTATTTT.

V and J are TRBV7-9 and TRBJ1-1; 7 positions agree with TRBD1. Trimming cost V 5 bases and J 5 bases; bases outside gene matches: 11. The CDR3 runs 15 residues. Germline values: CDR1 SEHNR, CDR2 FQNEAQ (reference sequence). The CDR3 nucleotides read TGTGCCAGCAGCCCGCCACAGGGGCCAAGGACTGAAGCTTTCTTT. Encoded protein: CASSPPQGPRTEAFF.